The 29 T cell receptor beta chains given below trace back to one sample, sequenced in a study of Ad26.COV2.S vaccination and SARS-CoV-2 variants. Profiling relied on immunoSEQ multiplex PCR, and the TCRdb table lists in-frame clones only, not all of them. The table records a few hundred thousand clones, over 80% of them present only once. Treatment of the sample: about 20 received Ad26.COV2.S at low or high dose, single or two shots; 5 received placebo; per-sample allocation not given. Specimen acquisition occurred on day 63 following the initial vaccine or placebo injection. Here the sequenced sample was peripheral blood, taken in a trial of Ad26.COV2.S vaccine versus placebo. Source of these receptors: a person aged 18 to 59 who received the Ad26.COV2.S COVID-19 vaccine or a placebo.

This clone was counted once. The chain joins TRBV19 to TRBJ2-3; weak D call: TRBD1 (6 bases). CDR3 size: 14 residues. V shed 7 bases and J shed 3 bases, with 14 bases lying between them. CDR1 LNHDA and CDR2 SQIVND come from the germline V gene (reference sequence). CDR3 amino acids: CASNGLQGTDTQYF. Written as DNA, the CDR3 is TGTGCCAGTAATGGACTGCAGGGGACAGATACGCAGTATTTT.

The CDR3 coding sequence is TGTGCCAGCAGCCGGGGACTCCTGAACACCGGGGAGCTGTTTTTT. Protein sequence: CASSRGLLNTGELFF. This chain joins TRBV7-2 and TRBJ2-2; possibly TRBD2 for D (6 bases). Germline V CDR1 and CDR2: SGHTA, FQGNSA. Trimming stripped 5 bases from V and 1 base from J, with 11 bases between. The CDR3 is 15 amino acids.

The J gene is TRBJ2-7, the V gene TRBV27; D may match TRBD1 or TRBD2 (6 bases each). Germline V gives CDR1 MNHEY, CDR2 SMNVEV (reference sequence). This CDR3 is 18 amino acids long. V lost 4 bases, J lost 4 bases, and 26 bases lay in between. The CDR3 coding sequence is TGTGCCAGCAGTTCATCCTACTCATACAGGGTTGGGGGGTACGAGCAGTACTTC. It specifies CASSSSYSYRVGGYEQYF.

This clone was observed a single time. The V gene is TRBV5-4, the J gene TRBJ2-3; D is possibly TRBD1 or TRBD2 (5 bases each). The germline V and J ends were trimmed by 4 bases and 13 bases, with 16 bases remaining between them. The CDR3 has 12 residues. Germline CDR1 is SGHNT and CDR2 is YYREEE (reference sequence). This CDR3 is CASSRDGDPEYF. CDR3 in DNA: TGTGCCAGCAGCCGCGACGGGGACCCGGAGTATTTT.

This chain uses TRBV7-9 with TRBJ2-1; 11 nucleotides match TRBD2. Germline CDR1 SEHNR, CDR2 FQNEAQ (reference sequence). Trimming cost V 2 bases and J 10 bases; bases outside gene matches: 7. The length of the CDR3 is 15 residues. The CDR3 sequence is CASSLQLAGAWEQFF. DNA for the CDR3: TGTGCCAGCAGCTTACAACTAGCGGGGGCCTGGGAGCAGTTCTTC.

The chain uses TRBV2 and TRBJ2-2; D unresolved. The CDR3 contains 13 residues. The V end lost 7 bases, the J end lost 1 base, and 7 bases lay between the germline ends. Germline assignment: CDR1 SNHLY and CDR2 FYNNEI. The CDR3 reads CASIFRNTGELFF. CDR3 sequence (DNA): TGTGCCAGCATCTTCAGGAACACCGGGGAGCTGTTTTTT.

This sequence joins TRBV19 and TRBJ2-5; TRBD1 matches 9 bases. Germline assignment: CDR1 LNHDA and CDR2 SQIVND (reference sequence). V was clipped by 6 bases and J by 2 bases; unmatched bases: 10. The CDR3 extends over 16 amino acids. CDR3 residues: CASSSLTGGTQETQYF. The CDR3 DNA reads as TGTGCCAGTAGCTCGTTGACAGGGGGAACACAAGAGACCCAGTACTTC.

The rearrangement uses TRBV9 and TRBJ2-3, with D possibly matching TRBD2 (6 bases). This CDR3 has 17 residues. The germline gives CDR1 SGDLS, CDR2 YYNGEE. Between the trimmed V and J ends, which lost 3 bases and 0 bases, there was a span of 17 bases. CDR3 bases: TGTGCCAGCAGCGCCCTCGCAAGGGGAGGAAGCACAGATACGCAGTATTTT. Protein: CASSALARGGSTDTQYF.

This chain links TRBV6-5 with TRBJ2-7; 9 bases align to TRBD1. The CDR3 consists of 14 residues. CDR1 and CDR2 from the germline V gene are MNHEY and SVGAGI. Losses at the gene ends were 7 bases for V and 2 bases for J; bases not matched to a gene: 6. The CDR3 loop reads CASNPGQGTYEQYF. The CDR3 region has the DNA TGTGCCAGCAATCCGGGACAGGGCACCTACGAGCAGTACTTC.

The V and J genes are TRBV5-1 and TRBJ1-1; TRBD1 aligns across 7 bases. Trimming at V came to 6 bases and at J to 4 bases, leaving 12 bases not matched to a gene. This CDR3 region has 15 residues. Germline V lookup: CDR1 SGHRS, CDR2 YFSETQ. The CDR3: CASNLGGGWGTEAFF. CDR3 coding DNA: TGCGCCAGCAACCTTGGAGGGGGCTGGGGCACTGAAGCTTTCTTT.

This clone came up a few times. The gene calls are TRBV2 and TRBJ1-5; no definite D call. Trimming pared 1 base from V and 2 bases from J, leaving 6 bases between. The CDR3 spans 14 residues. The germline V gene has CDR1 SNHLY and CDR2 FYNNEI. The CDR3 region has the DNA TGTGCCAGCAGTGAAGGGCAGGGCAATCAGCCCCAGCATTTT. This translates into CASSEGQGNQPQHF. The full variable domain, rest sourced from reference TRBV2 and TRBJ1-5, is EPEVTQTPSHQVTQMGQEVILRCVPISNHLYFYWYRQILGQKVEFLVSFYNNEISEKSEIFDDQFSVERPDGSNFTLKIRSTKLEDSAMYFCASSEGQGNQPQHFGDGTRLSIL.

The chain is built from TRBV5-5 and TRBJ2-1; 12 bases agree with TRBD1. Per the germline V gene, CDR1 is SGHKS and CDR2 is YYEKEE (reference sequence). Trimming removed 3 bases from V and 6 bases from J; junction bases left unmatched: 4. This CDR3 has 15 residues. CDR3 in amino acids: CASSYRDRGPNEQFF. The CDR3 DNA is TGTGCCAGCAGCTACCGGGACAGGGGGCCCAATGAGCAGTTCTTC.

The sample holds one count of this clone. The rearrangement uses TRBV4-3 and TRBJ1-4; tentative D call: TRBD1 (5 bases). Between the trimmed V and J ends, which lost 4 bases and 7 bases, there was a span of 10 bases. Germline CDR1 LGHNA, CDR2 YSLEER. The CDR3 has 13 amino acids. The CDR3 DNA sequence: TGCGCCAGCAGCCTGGGGCTTGGTGAAAAACTGTTTTTT. Translating gives CASSLGLGEKLFF.

The chain carries TRBV9 and TRBJ2-3; a weak D match, TRBD2 (6 bases). There are 16 residues in the CDR3. Germline CDR1 SGDLS, CDR2 YYNGEE. Trimming left V 3 bases short and J 5 bases short, with 19 bases between. CDR3 residues: CASSGRGRGIGDTQYF. CDR3 DNA: TGTGCCAGCAGCGGAAGAGGACGGGGGATTGGAGATACGCAGTATTTT.

The V call is TRBV30, the J call TRBJ1-4, with TRBD1 as a possible D gene (6 bases). V was pared by 2 bases and J by 2 bases, with 15 bases between. Germline CDR1 and CDR2: GTSNPN and SVGIG (reference sequence). This CDR3 comprises 16 residues. CDR3 region: CAWSNLRGRTNEKLFF. The CDR3, as DNA: TGTGCCTGGAGTAACCTCCGGGGGCGGACTAATGAAAAACTGTTTTTT.

The V call is TRBV19, the J call TRBJ2-2; TRBD1 agrees at 8 bases. Germline loops: CDR1 LNHDA, CDR2 SQIVND (reference sequence). The CDR3 totals 15 residues. Losses at the gene ends were 6 bases for V and 2 bases for J; bases not matched to a gene: 5. The CDR3, as DNA: TGTGCCAGTAGGGACAGGGCCCAAAACACCGGGGAGCTGTTTTTT. Amino acid sequence: CASRDRAQNTGELFF.

This chain links TRBV5-1 with TRBJ1-2; TRBD1 matches 9 bases. In germline, CDR1 is SGHRS, CDR2 YFSETQ. The CDR3 is made up of 15 amino acids. With V trimmed by 4 bases and J by 3 bases, 7 bases remained unmatched. This CDR3 reads CASSPNTGGDYGYTF. The CDR3 nucleotides are TGCGCCAGCAGCCCAAACACAGGGGGCGACTATGGCTACACCTTC.

V gene TRBV19 combines with J gene TRBJ1-2; 9 bases match TRBD1. Germline loops: CDR1 LNHDA, CDR2 SQIVND (reference sequence). This CDR3 has 15 amino acids. The ends lost 0 bases at V and 5 bases at J; junction bases unmatched: 4. Here the CDR3 reads CASSIDGQGSYGYTF. The CDR3 nucleotides are TGTGCCAGTAGTATAGACGGACAGGGGAGTTATGGCTACACCTTC.

This chain links TRBV7-2 with TRBJ2-3; D unresolved. Trimming shortened V by 1 base and J by 3 bases, and 8 bases separated the two germline ends. The germline gives CDR1 SGHTA, CDR2 FQGNSA. The length of the CDR3 is 14 residues. The CDR3 region is CASSLVRSTDTQYF. As DNA, the CDR3 is TGTGCCAGCAGCTTAGTCCGGAGTACAGATACGCAGTATTTT.

The gene calls are TRBV7-8 and TRBJ2-2, with TRBD2 identical over 7 bases. The CDR3 covers 15 residues. Per germline, CDR1 SGHVS and CDR2 FQNEAQ. J gave up 2 bases and V 3 bases, and 3 bases lay outside the gene matches. The CDR3 reads CASSFKGLNTGELFF. DNA of the CDR3: TGTGCCAGCAGCTTTAAGGGACTAAACACCGGGGAGCTGTTTTTT.

This chain joins TRBV28 and TRBJ1-4; TRBD1 might be the D (6 bases). V gave up 7 bases and J gave up 8 bases, with 23 bases separating them. This CDR3 is built from 16 residues. The germline gives CDR1 MDHEN, CDR2 SYDVKM. The CDR3: CASTLPDEGGGEKLFF. CDR3 in DNA: TGTGCCAGCACCCTACCAGACGAGGGGGGGGGCGAAAAACTGTTTTTT.

The V call is TRBV11-2, the J call TRBJ1-5; 7 nucleotides align to TRBD1. With 3 bases clipped from V and 6 bases from J, the junction kept 8 bases outside the gene matches. This CDR3 has 15 residues. In germline, CDR1 is SGHAT, CDR2 FQNNGV. This CDR3 reads CASSLGDRVGQPQHF. Here the CDR3 DNA reads TGTGCCAGCAGCTTGGGTGACAGGGTCGGTCAGCCCCAGCATTTT.

The rearrangement joins TRBV3-1 (or the pseudogene TRBV3-2) to TRBJ1-6, with D maybe TRBD1 (5 bases). CDR1 and CDR2 from the germline V gene are LGHDT and YNNKEL (reference sequence). V gave up 1 base and J gave up 10 bases, with 11 bases separating them. CDR3 length: 14 residues. This chain's CDR3 is CASSQGGVRSPLHF. CDR3 DNA: TGTGCCAGCAGCCAAGGGGGGGTAAGGTCACCCCTCCACTTT.

The chain combines TRBV19 with TRBJ2-7, with 11 bases that match TRBD1. Germline V gene data show CDR1 as LNHDA and CDR2 as SQIVND (reference sequence). The CDR3 spans 14 residues. V shed 4 bases and J 3 bases; nucleotides not matched to a gene: 2. This chain's CDR3 is CASSRGQGGYEQYF. CDR3 in DNA: TGTGCCAGTAGTAGGGGACAGGGGGGCTACGAGCAGTACTTC. The entire variable domain, with the rest obtained from reference TRBV19 and TRBJ2-7, is as follows: DGGITQSPKYLFRKEGQNVTLSCEQNLNHDAMYWYRQDPGQGLRLIYYSQIVNDFQKGDIAEGYSVSREKKESFPLTVTSAQKNPTAFYLCASSRGQGGYEQYFGPGTRLTVT.

The gene calls are TRBV6-5 and TRBJ2-5; D might be TRBD1 (6 bases). CDR3 length equals 14 residues. Trimming removed 7 bases from V and 5 bases from J, with 17 bases in between. In germline, CDR1 is MNHEY, CDR2 SVGAGI. The CDR3 DNA sequence: TGTGCCAGCACGAAGGACAGTCTGGGGGAGACCCAGTACTTC. Protein sequence: CASTKDSLGETQYF.

The gene calls are TRBV19 and TRBJ1-3; no clear D gene. Germline CDR1 reads LNHDA; CDR2 reads SQIVND (reference sequence). CDR3 length: 15 residues. Trimming cost V 5 bases and J 0 bases, with 11 bases left between them. Written as DNA, the CDR3 is TGTGCCAGTAGTCTGGGGAGCCTCTCTGGAAACACCATATATTTT. Protein product: CASSLGSLSGNTIYF. The entire variable domain, with the rest obtained from reference TRBV19 and TRBJ1-3, is as follows: DGGITQSPKYLFRKEGQNVTLSCEQNLNHDAMYWYRQDPGQGLRLIYYSQIVNDFQKGDIAEGYSVSREKKESFPLTVTSAQKNPTAFYLCASSLGSLSGNTIYFGEGSWLTVV.

The gene calls are TRBV10-1 and TRBJ2-3, with 10 bases fitting TRBD1. V dropped 6 bases and J dropped 5; count of bases not matched to a gene: 8. Germline CDR1 reads WNHNN; CDR2 reads SYGVQD (reference sequence). The CDR3 has 15 residues. As DNA, the CDR3 is TGCGCCAGCAGAACCGGGACAGGGGTTCTAGATACGCAGTATTTT. This gives the protein CASRTGTGVLDTQYF.

This sequence joins TRBV9 and TRBJ1-2, with 9 positions matching TRBD1. The CDR3 contains 15 residues. CDR1 SGDLS and CDR2 YYNGEE come from the germline V gene. The trim removed 6 bases at V and 2 bases at J, leaving 8 bases unmatched. DNA of the CDR3: TGTGCCAGCAACAAACAGGGGGCCCCAAACTATGGCTACACCTTC. Its protein is CASNKQGAPNYGYTF.

This chain joins TRBV6-1 and TRBJ2-4, with 10 nucleotides matching TRBD1. With 4 bases clipped from V and 1 base from J, the junction kept 10 bases outside the gene matches. The CDR3 has 18 residues. CDR1 is MNHNS and CDR2 is SASEGT in the germline V gene. The CDR3 here is CASSGSGTGVVAKNIQYF. The CDR3 bases are TGTGCCAGCAGTGGTTCCGGGACAGGGGTTGTGGCCAAAAACATTCAGTACTTC.